This TCR beta chain comes out of a study of T cells after posttransplantation cyclophosphamide. Method: immunoSEQ multiplex PCR; TCRdb's copy keeps in-frame clones and lacks some. This table has about 5,400 clones, about 94% appearing once. As concerns this clone: Its antigen remains unknown.

Regarding the study as a whole: Tissue-infiltrating T cells from skin or gut overlapped little with blood T cells. Later blood repertoires were often dominated by clones from the donor CD8+ memory compartment. After PTCy, TRB diversity resembled that of CNI/methotrexate controls.

Trimming left V 0 bases short and J 2 bases short, with 4 bases between. This CDR3 is 13 amino acids long. Germline V gives CDR1 SGHTA, CDR2 FQGNSA. The sequenced sample was CD4+ T cells sorted from bone marrow. The rearrangement links TRBV7-2 to TRBJ2-5, with D hard to call. This clonotype was sampled from an older woman in good health, CMV-negative, and a related stem cell transplant donor. CDR3 region: CASSLARQETQYF. The CDR3 region has the DNA TGTGCCAGCAGCTTAGCCAGACAAGAGACCCAGTACTTC.